This T cell receptor (beta chain) is from a study of T cells in localized non-small cell lung cancer. Germline CDR1 is SGHRS and CDR2 is YFSETQ. The CDR3 totals 17 residues. V lost 0 bases and J lost 0; bases outside the gene matches: 3. Libraries were prepared by immunoSEQ multiplex PCR; TCRdb keeps only in-frame clonotypes and omits some of them. Seen here are tens of thousands of clones, around 86% observed once, and the top ten hold around a fifth. On this clone itself: Antigen: not known.

Broader study findings: Uninvolved adjacent lung showed higher T cell clonality than tumor. Adjacent lung held a median around 60 of the top 100 tumor clones.

The TCR originated in a man between 40 and 69 years old with stage I squamous cell lung carcinoma. V gene TRBV5-1 combines with J gene TRBJ2-2, with TRBD1 matching over 9 bases. The starting material was peripheral blood, obtained before any cancer treatment. This chain's CDR3 is CASSLEQGAANTGELFF. CDR3 nucleotide sequence: TGCGCCAGCAGCTTGGAACAGGGGGCAGCGAACACCGGGGAGCTGTTTTTT. Full variable domain (outside the CDR3, taken from reference TRBV5-1 and TRBJ2-2): KAGVTQTPRYLIKTRGQQVTLSCSPISGHRSVSWYQQTPGQGLQFLFEYFSETQRNKGNFPGRFSGRQFSNSRSEMNVSTLELGDSALYLCASSLEQGAANTGELFFGEGSRLTVL.